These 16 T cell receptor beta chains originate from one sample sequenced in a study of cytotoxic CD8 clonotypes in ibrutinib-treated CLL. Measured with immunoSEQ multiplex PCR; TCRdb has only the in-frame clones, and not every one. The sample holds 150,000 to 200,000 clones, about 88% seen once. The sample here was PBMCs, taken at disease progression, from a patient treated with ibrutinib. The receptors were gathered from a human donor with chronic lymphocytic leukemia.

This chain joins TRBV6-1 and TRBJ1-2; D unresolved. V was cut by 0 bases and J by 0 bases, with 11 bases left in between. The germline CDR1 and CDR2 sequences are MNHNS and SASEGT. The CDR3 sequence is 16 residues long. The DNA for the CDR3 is TGTGCCAGCAGTGAAGCAATTGGGTCAGCTAACTATGGCTACACCTTC. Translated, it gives CASSEAIGSANYGYTF.

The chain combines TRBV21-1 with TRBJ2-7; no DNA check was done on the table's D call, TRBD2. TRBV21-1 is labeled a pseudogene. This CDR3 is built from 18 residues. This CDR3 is CASSKERRTGTITYEQYF. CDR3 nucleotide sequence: TGTGCCAGCAGCAAAGAAAGGAGGACCGGGACTATCACCTACGAGCAGTACTTC.

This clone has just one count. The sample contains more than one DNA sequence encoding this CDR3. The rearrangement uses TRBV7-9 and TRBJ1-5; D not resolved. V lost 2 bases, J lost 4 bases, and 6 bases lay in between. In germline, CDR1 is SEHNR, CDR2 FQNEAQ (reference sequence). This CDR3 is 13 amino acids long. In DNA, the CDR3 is TGTGCCAGCAGCTTACAAGGGAATCAGCCCCAGCATTTT. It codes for CASSLQGNQPQHF.

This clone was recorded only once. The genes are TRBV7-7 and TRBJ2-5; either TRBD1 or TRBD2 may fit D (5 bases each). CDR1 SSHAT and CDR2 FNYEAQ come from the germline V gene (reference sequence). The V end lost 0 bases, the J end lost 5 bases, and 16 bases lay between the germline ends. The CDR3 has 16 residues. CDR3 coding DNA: TGTGCCAGCAGCTTAGCGGGGGTTTTGAGTTGGGAGACCCAGTACTTC. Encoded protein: CASSLAGVLSWETQYF.

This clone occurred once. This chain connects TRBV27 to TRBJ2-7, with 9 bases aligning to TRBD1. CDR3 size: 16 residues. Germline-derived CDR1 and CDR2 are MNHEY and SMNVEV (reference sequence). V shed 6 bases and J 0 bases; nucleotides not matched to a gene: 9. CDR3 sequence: CASSTRGQGGSYEQYF. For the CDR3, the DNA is TGTGCCAGCAGCACCCGGGGACAGGGAGGCTCCTACGAGCAGTACTTC.

CDR3 residues: CASSGPGGARDYEQYF. The CDR3 DNA reads TGTGCCAGCAGTGGGCCGGGGGGGGCAAGGGACTACGAGCAGTACTTC. V usage is TRBV6-6 and J usage is TRBJ2-7; TRBD2 agrees at 8 bases. Germline values: CDR1 MNHNY, CDR2 SVGAGI (reference sequence). CDR3 length: 16 amino acids. J gave up 3 bases and V 5 bases, and 12 bases lay outside the gene matches.

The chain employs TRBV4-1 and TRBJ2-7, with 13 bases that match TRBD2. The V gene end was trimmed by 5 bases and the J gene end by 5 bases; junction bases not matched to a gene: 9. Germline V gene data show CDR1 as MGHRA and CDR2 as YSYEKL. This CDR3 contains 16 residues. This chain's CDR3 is CASSVLAGGPKDEQYF. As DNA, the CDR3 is TGCGCCAGCAGCGTACTAGCGGGAGGGCCCAAGGACGAGCAGTACTTC.

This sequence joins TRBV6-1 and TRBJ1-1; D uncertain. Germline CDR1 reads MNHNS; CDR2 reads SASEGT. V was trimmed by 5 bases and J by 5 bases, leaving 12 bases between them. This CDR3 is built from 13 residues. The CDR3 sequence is CASSLELSTEAFF. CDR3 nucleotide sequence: TGTGCCAGCAGTTTAGAACTAAGTACTGAAGCTTTCTTT.

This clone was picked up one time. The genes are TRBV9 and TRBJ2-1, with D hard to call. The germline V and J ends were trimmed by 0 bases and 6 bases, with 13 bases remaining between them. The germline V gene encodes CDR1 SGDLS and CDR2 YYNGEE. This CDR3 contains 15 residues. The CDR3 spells CASSVAKGTPNEQFF. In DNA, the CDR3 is TGTGCCAGCAGCGTAGCTAAGGGTACCCCCAATGAGCAGTTCTTC.

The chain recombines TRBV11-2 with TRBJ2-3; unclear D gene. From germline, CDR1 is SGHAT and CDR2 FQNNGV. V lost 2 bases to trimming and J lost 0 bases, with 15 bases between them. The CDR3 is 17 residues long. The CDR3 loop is CASSLWYRASSTDTQYF. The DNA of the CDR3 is TGTGCCAGCAGCTTATGGTATCGGGCCAGTAGCACAGATACGCAGTATTTT.

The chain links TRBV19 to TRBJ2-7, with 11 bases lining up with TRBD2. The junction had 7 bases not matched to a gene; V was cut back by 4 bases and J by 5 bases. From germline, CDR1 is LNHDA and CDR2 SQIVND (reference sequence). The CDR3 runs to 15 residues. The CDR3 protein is CASSRGTSGIDEQYF. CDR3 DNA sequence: TGTGCCAGTAGTAGGGGGACTAGCGGTATTGACGAGCAGTACTTC. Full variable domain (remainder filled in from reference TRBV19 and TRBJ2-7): DGGITQSPKYLFRKEGQNVTLSCEQNLNHDAMYWYRQDPGQGLRLIYYSQIVNDFQKGDIAEGYSVSREKKESFPLTVTSAQKNPTAFYLCASSRGTSGIDEQYFGPGTRLTVT.

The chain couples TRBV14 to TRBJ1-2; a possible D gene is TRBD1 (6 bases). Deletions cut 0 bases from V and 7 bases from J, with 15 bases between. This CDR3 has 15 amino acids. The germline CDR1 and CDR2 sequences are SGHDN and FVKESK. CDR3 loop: CASSQDRTGWVGYTF. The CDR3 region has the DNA TGTGCCAGCAGCCAAGATCGTACAGGGTGGGTTGGCTACACCTTC.

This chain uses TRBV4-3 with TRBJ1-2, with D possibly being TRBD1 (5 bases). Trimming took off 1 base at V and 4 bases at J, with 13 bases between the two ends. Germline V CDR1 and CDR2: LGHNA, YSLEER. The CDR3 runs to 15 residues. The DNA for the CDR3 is TGCGCCAGCAGCCAAGGGTTTGACAGAACCTATGGCTACACCTTC. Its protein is CASSQGFDRTYGYTF.

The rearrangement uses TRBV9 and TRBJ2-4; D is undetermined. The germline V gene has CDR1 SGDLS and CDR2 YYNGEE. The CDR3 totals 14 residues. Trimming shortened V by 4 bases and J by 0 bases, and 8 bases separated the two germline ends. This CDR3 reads CASSMGRAKNIQYF. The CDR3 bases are TGTGCCAGCAGCATGGGCCGAGCCAAAAACATTCAGTACTTC.

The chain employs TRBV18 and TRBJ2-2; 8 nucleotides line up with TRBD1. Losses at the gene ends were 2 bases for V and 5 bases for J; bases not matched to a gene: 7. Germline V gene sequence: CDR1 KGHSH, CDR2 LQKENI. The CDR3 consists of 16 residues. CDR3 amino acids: CASSPRGQGATGELFF. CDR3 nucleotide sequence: TGTGCCAGCTCACCAAGAGGTCAGGGGGCGACCGGGGAGCTGTTTTTT.

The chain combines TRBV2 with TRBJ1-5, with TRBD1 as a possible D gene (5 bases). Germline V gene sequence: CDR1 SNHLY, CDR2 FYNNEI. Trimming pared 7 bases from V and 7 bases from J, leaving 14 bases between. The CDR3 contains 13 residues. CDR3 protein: CASTGTGLQPQHF. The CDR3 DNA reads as TGTGCCAGCACAGGGACCGGGTTACAGCCCCAGCATTTT.